The rows below give T cell receptor beta chains drawn from one sample of a study of patients and donors after allogeneic stem cell transplantation. TCRdb reprocessed the RT-PCR reads via MiXCR and lists one record per CDR3 protein. Among approximately 27,000 distinct CDR3 sequences listed, over 7% were seen once. The sequenced sample was blood, either unsorted or a sorted T cell fraction (not recorded which). The receptor set was obtained from a human donor who was either an allogeneic HSCT recipient or a stem cell or donor lymphocyte infusion donor (not recorded which). It is not recorded whose cells these are; they may come from a transplant donor. Each CDR3 is given with its conserved first and last residue. The D gene is left open where the match is weak. Rows may omit the clone size; those that give it use once, few, many or a size class.

cdr3_nt	cdr3_aa	clone_size	d_call	j_call	v_call
TGTGCCAGCAGCCCTCAGCTAGCGGGGGTCTACGAGCAGTACTTC	CASSPQLAGVYEQYF	many	TRBD2	TRBJ2-7	TRBV7-9
TGTGCCAGCAGCTTAAACAATGAGCAGTTCTTC	CASSLNNEQFF	few	-	TRBJ2-1	TRBV11-3
TGTGCCATCAGTGAGTTTATTGGGGAACCTCGGGGTGAGCAGTTCTTC	CAISEFIGEPRGEQFF	many	-	TRBJ2-1	TRBV10-3
TGTGCCAGCAGTATGACAATCGGGACAGGGAATGCAAAACTGTTTTTT	CASSMTIGTGNAKLFF	many	TRBD1	TRBJ1-4	TRBV28
TGTGCCAGCAAGGGACTAGCGAGTCACAATGAGCAGTTCTTC	CASKGLASHNEQFF	many	TRBD2	TRBJ2-1	TRBV6-4
TGTGCCAGCAGCCCTGGGGGTAGCTTGAATGAGCAGTTCTTC	CASSPGGSLNEQFF	-	-	TRBJ2-1	TRBV7-9
TGCAGTGCTACCCCGCAGGGATCCAGGACCCAGTACTTC	CSATPQGSRTQYF	-	-	TRBJ2-5	TRBV20-1
TGTGCCAGCAGCATCGACAGTTATGAGCAGTTCTTC	CASSIDSYEQFF	few	-	TRBJ2-1	TRBV5-4
TGTGCCACCAGCAGAGACCCACCCCCCGCCGGGGAGCTGTTTTTT	CATSRDPPPAGELFF	many	-	TRBJ2-2	TRBV15
TGTGCCAGCAGTTTCGGGACAGCTTATAGCAATCAGCCCCAGCATTTT	CASSFGTAYSNQPQHF	-	TRBD1	TRBJ1-5	TRBV12-3/TRBV12-4
TGTGCCTCACAGGGGGGGACCAACACTGAAGCTTTCTTT	CASQGGTNTEAFF	few	TRBD1	TRBJ1-1	TRBV6-4
TGTGCCAGCAGCAGCGTGGACAGAACCGAAAAACTGTTTTTT	CASSSVDRTEKLFF	many	-	TRBJ1-4	TRBV7-9
TGTGCCAGCAGAACCTCCATAGGGCGCGATTCCTATGGCTACACCTTC	CASRTSIGRDSYGYTF	few	-	TRBJ1-2	TRBV28
TGTGCCAGCAGTTACCTGGCGGGAGGGCCGCGGGGCACAGATACGCAGTATTTT	CASSYLAGGPRGTDTQYF	-	TRBD2	TRBJ2-3	TRBV6-5
TGTGCCAGCAGCCACGGACAGGGTCCCTACGAGCAGTACTTC	CASSHGQGPYEQYF	-	TRBD1	TRBJ2-7	TRBV7-9
TGCGCCAGCAGATACTCCAGCTCCTACGAGCAGTACTTC	CASRYSSSYEQYF	-	-	TRBJ2-7	TRBV5-1
TGCAGTGCTAGGCCCCCAGTCGCTTCCTACGAGCAGTACTTC	CSARPPVASYEQYF	many	-	TRBJ2-7	TRBV20-1
TGTGCCAGCAGCGTAGATGGGGTTTCCTCTGGAAACACCATATATTTT	CASSVDGVSSGNTIYF	few	-	TRBJ1-3	TRBV9
TGTGCCAGCAGCTTGGCACTAGGAGGGGATCCTGGGGCCAACGTCCTGACTTTC	CASSLALGGDPGANVLTF	-	-	TRBJ2-6	TRBV5-4
TGTGCCAGCAGCAATGATGCCGGGATCACACGGGCCCTCCACTTT	CASSNDAGITRALHF	few	-	TRBJ1-6	TRBV6-1
TGTGCCAGCACCCTACAGGGGGGCCGGAGCTCCTACGAGCAGTACTTC	CASTLQGGRSSYEQYF	-	TRBD1	TRBJ2-7	TRBV7-2
TGTGCCAGCAGCTTAGTTTCAGGGAGCACAGAGACCCAGTACTTC	CASSLVSGSTETQYF	many	-	TRBJ2-5	TRBV11-3
TGTGCCAGCAGCCAAGCCCAGGGGCGGGACACTGAAGCTTTCTTT	CASSQAQGRDTEAFF	few	-	TRBJ1-1	TRBV3-1
TGTGCCAGCGTTCGGCTAGGGGGAGACGGAGAGACCCAGTACTTC	CASVRLGGDGETQYF	-	-	TRBJ2-5	TRBV7-6
TGTGCCAGTAGCACCGGGACAGGGCCTTCCGGAAACACCATATATTTT	CASSTGTGPSGNTIYF	many	TRBD1	TRBJ1-3	TRBV19
TGTGCCAGTAGTATACAACCCGGCATGAACACTGAAGCTTTCTTT	CASSIQPGMNTEAFF	-	-	TRBJ1-1	TRBV19
TGTGCCAGCAGCCGTAACACAGATACGCAGTATTTT	CASSRNTDTQYF	few	-	TRBJ2-3	TRBV27
TGTGCCAGCAGCGGGACAGGGGGACGCACTGAAGCTTTCTTT	CASSGTGGRTEAFF	many	TRBD1	TRBJ1-1	TRBV2
TGTGCCAGCAGCTCCCGGGGTAGGCCGGGTCTCGAGCAGTTCTTC	CASSSRGRPGLEQFF	many	-	TRBJ2-1	TRBV7-9
TGTGCCAGCAGTGAGTTTGGGGTAGGAGTCACTGAAGCTTTCTTT	CASSEFGVGVTEAFF	many	-	TRBJ1-1	TRBV6-4
TGTGCCAGCAGCCACCGCCGGACAGGCCTAAACACTGAAGCTTTCTTT	CASSHRRTGLNTEAFF	many	TRBD1	TRBJ1-1	TRBV6-1
TGTGCCAGCAGTTCAGTCGGTAAGAATGAGCAGTTCTTC	CASSSVGKNEQFF	many	-	TRBJ2-1	TRBV27
TGTGCCAGCAGCTTAGATCAGGGGCCAGATGGCTACACCTTC	CASSLDQGPDGYTF	many	-	TRBJ1-2	TRBV7-9
TGTGCCAGTAGTATATTGGGTATCTACACCTTC	CASSILGIYTF	few	-	TRBJ1-2	TRBV19
TGTGCCAGCACCGCCAGGGGGCGTAGAGAGACCCAGTACTTC	CASTARGRRETQYF	-	TRBD1	TRBJ2-5	TRBV6-1
TGTGCCAGCAGTTTCTGGATTAGTTACGAGCAGTACTTC	CASSFWISYEQYF	few	-	TRBJ2-7	TRBV28
TGTGCCAGCACCCAGGGGAACACCGGGGAGCTGTTTTTT	CASTQGNTGELFF	-	-	TRBJ2-2	TRBV21-1
TGTGCCAGCAGAATAGACAGGGGCCCCACAGATACGCAGTATTTT	CASRIDRGPTDTQYF	many	TRBD1	TRBJ2-3	TRBV6-2/TRBV6-3
TGCGCCAGCAGCTTGAGGACGAACACCGGGGAGCTGTTTTTT	CASSLRTNTGELFF	many	-	TRBJ2-2	TRBV5-1
TGTGCCAGCAGTTACCCCAAGTGGGGTGCGGGAGTTCGTACCGGGGAGCTGTTTTTT	CASSYPKWGAGVRTGELFF	few	TRBD2	TRBJ2-2	TRBV6-5
TGCGCCAGCAGCTTAGAACTCCTGGGTGAGCAGTACTTC	CASSLELLGEQYF	-	-	TRBJ2-7	TRBV5-1
TGTGCCAGCAGCTTGGACAGGGGATTGTTAGAGACCCAGTACTTC	CASSLDRGLLETQYF	-	TRBD1	TRBJ2-5	TRBV7-9
TGCGCCAGCGGAGACGGTAGCACAGATACGCAGTATTTT	CASGDGSTDTQYF	many	-	TRBJ2-3	TRBV5-1
TGCAGCGTCGGACAAATTCGGGATACGCAGTATTTT	CSVGQIRDTQYF	many	-	TRBJ2-3	TRBV29-1
TGTGCCAGCAGCTCTGTCATGAACACTGAAGCTTTCTTT	CASSSVMNTEAFF	few	-	TRBJ1-1	TRBV12-3/TRBV12-4
TGTGCCAGCAGTGAGGACATGGGGGAGACCCAGTACTTC	CASSEDMGETQYF	many	-	TRBJ2-5	TRBV6-1
TGTGCCAGCAGCCCCCAGGCAGGGTTAGCTCAGCCCCAGCATTTT	CASSPQAGLAQPQHF	few	-	TRBJ1-5	TRBV7-8
TGTGCCAGCAGTTTATGGGTTTGGGATCGGGGAAATGAGCAGTTCTTC	CASSLWVWDRGNEQFF	-	-	TRBJ2-1	TRBV27